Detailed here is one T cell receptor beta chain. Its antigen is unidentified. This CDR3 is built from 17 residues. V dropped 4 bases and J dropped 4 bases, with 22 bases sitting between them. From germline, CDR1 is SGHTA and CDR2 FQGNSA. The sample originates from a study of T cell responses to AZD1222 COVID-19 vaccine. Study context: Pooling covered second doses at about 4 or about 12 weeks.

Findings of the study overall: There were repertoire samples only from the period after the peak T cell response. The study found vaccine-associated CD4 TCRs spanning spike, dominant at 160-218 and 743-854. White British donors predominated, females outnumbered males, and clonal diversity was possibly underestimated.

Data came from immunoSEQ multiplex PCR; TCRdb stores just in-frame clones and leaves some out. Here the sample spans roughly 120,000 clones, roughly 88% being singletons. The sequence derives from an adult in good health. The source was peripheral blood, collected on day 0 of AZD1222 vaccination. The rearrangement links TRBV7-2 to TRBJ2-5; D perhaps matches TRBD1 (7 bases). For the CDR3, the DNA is TGTGCCAGCAGCTCACCAATCGGAGGGGGCCGCACAGAGACCCAGTACTTC. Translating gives CASSSPIGGGRTETQYF.